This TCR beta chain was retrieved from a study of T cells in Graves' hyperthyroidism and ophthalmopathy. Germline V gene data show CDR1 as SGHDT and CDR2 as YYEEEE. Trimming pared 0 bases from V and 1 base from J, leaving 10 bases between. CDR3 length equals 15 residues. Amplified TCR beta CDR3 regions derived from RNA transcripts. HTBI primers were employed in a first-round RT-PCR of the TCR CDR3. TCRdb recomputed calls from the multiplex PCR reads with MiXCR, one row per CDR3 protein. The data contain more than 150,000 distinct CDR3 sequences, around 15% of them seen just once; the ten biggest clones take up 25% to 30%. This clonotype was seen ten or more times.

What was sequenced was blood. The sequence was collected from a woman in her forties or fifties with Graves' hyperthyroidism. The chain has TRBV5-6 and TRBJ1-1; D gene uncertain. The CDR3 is CASSLEWGRNTEAFF. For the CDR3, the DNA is TGTGCCAGCAGCTTGGAATGGGGTAGGAACACTGAAGCTTTCTTT.